One and the same sample provided the 29 T cell receptor beta chains below, sequenced in a study of vaccination and CD4 T cells after COVID-19 (dated by TCRdb to 2022 to 2024). The library came from PCR. Sequenced using an Illumina iSeq 100. At the Johns Hopkins FTIC core, DNA from the cultured CD4+ T cells underwent TCR sequencing with the Oncomine TCR Beta short-read assay. The public reads were reprocessed in TCRdb via fastp at Q25 and MiXCR, keeping in-frame beta chains. When rows share a CDR3 protein, they turn into one entry using the most common DNA and genes. The sample table lists some 10,000 distinct CDR3 sequences, 65% of them with a count of one. Roughly 25% of the sample comes from the top ten. These receptors have no identified antigens. What the treatment or condition label conveys for this sample: roughly 10-day PBMC culture with coronavirus spike peptide pools or control peptides (ViraFEST assay).

This material consisted of CD4+ T cells from blood, cultured in vitro, taken before SARS-CoV-2 vaccination. Receptors were obtained from a human donor who had recovered from COVID-19.

The rearrangement links TRBV20-1 to TRBJ1-5, with 10 bases fitting TRBD1. Per the germline V gene, CDR1 is DFQATT and CDR2 is SNEGSKA (reference sequence). The J segment lost 2 bases and the V segment lost 6 bases, leaving 4 bases of the junction unmatched. The CDR3 spans 14 residues. The CDR3 region has the DNA TGCAGTGCAGGAGGGACAGGGGGCAATCAGCCCCAGCATTTT. Its translation is CSAGGTGGNQPQHF.

For the CDR3, the DNA is TGTGCCAGCAGTGAGCAGAAGGGAGGACAGCCCCAGCATTTT. Its translation is CASSEQKGGQPQHF. This sequence joins TRBV2 and TRBJ1-5, with D unresolved. Germline CDR1 SNHLY, CDR2 FYNNEI. Trimming cost V 3 bases and J 7 bases, with 13 bases left between them. The CDR3 extends over 14 amino acids. The variable domain in full, completed from reference TRBV2 and TRBJ1-5, reads EPEVTQTPSHQVTQMGQEVILRCVPISNHLYFYWYRQILGQKVEFLVSFYNNEISEKSEIFDDQFSVERPDGSNFTLKIRSTKLEDSAMYFCASSEQKGGQPQHFGDGTRLSIL.

The V gene is TRBV6-1, the J gene TRBJ2-5; TRBD2 agrees at 10 bases. V lost 3 bases and J lost 2; bases outside the gene matches: 3. Germline V gene data show CDR1 as MNHNS and CDR2 as SASEGT. The length of the CDR3 is 15 residues. CDR3 sequence: CASSDLAGGQETQYF. Here the CDR3 DNA reads TGTGCCAGCAGTGATTTAGCGGGAGGACAAGAGACCCAGTACTTC.

This clonotype was found a few times. The V call is TRBV6-5, the J call TRBJ1-1; D remains ambiguous. V gave up 2 bases and J gave up 5 bases, with 9 bases separating them. Germline loops: CDR1 MNHEY, CDR2 SVGAGI. This CDR3 is 13 amino acids long. The CDR3, as DNA: TGTGCCAGCAGTTACAGGGTTATGACTGAAGCTTTCTTT. Its protein is CASSYRVMTEAFF.

The rearrangement joins TRBV7-8 to TRBJ2-5; D remains ambiguous. The germline gives CDR1 SGHVS, CDR2 FQNEAQ. The CDR3 extends over 15 amino acids. Deletions cut 5 bases from V and 3 bases from J, with 16 bases between. CDR3 DNA: TGTGCCAGCAGCCCCTTCCTATATAGGGAAGAGACCCAGTACTTC. Its translation: CASSPFLYREETQYF.

This chain connects TRBV15 to TRBJ1-5; 9 bases are a match to TRBD1. With V trimmed by 4 bases and J by 5 bases, 6 bases remained unmatched. The CDR3 has 15 residues. Germline loops: CDR1 LNHNV, CDR2 YYDKDF (reference sequence). CDR3 DNA sequence: TGTGCCACCAGCATTGGACAGGGGAGGCATCAGCCCCAGCATTTT. Translating it yields CATSIGQGRHQPQHF.

This clonotype has a handful of counts. CDR3 protein: CSASALETYEQYF. The CDR3, as DNA: TGCAGTGCTAGCGCACTAGAAACCTACGAGCAGTACTTC. The chain employs TRBV20-1 and TRBJ2-7; D may be TRBD2 (5 bases). CDR3 length equals 13 residues. V lost 3 bases to trimming and J lost 2 bases, with 11 bases between them. The V gene's germline CDR1 is DFQATT and CDR2 SNEGSKA (reference sequence).

This clonotype has just a few counts. This chain connects TRBV15 to TRBJ1-6; tentatively, D is TRBD1 (5 bases). Germline CDR1 is LNHNV and CDR2 is YYDKDF (reference sequence). The CDR3 sequence is 15 residues long. The ends were cut back, 2 bases at V and 7 bases at J, with 12 bases in the middle. CDR3 region: CATSRRTGGNSPLHF. Here the CDR3 DNA reads TGTGCCACCAGCAGACGCACAGGCGGCAATTCACCCCTCCACTTT.

This chain links TRBV19 with TRBJ2-5, with D perhaps TRBD1 (6 bases). Germline CDR1 reads LNHDA; CDR2 reads SQIVND (reference sequence). V was pared by 4 bases and J by 2 bases, with 8 bases between. The length of the CDR3 is 13 residues. The CDR3, as DNA: TGTGCCAGTAGTACGACAGGACAAGAGACCCAGTACTTC. Protein sequence: CASSTTGQETQYF.

The chain links TRBV6-1 to TRBJ2-4; 8 bases fit TRBD2. This CDR3 is 14 amino acids long. Trimming removed 10 bases from V and 8 bases from J; junction bases left unmatched: 13. Germline V lookup: CDR1 MNHNS, CDR2 SASEGT. CDR3 region: CATHEAGALDIQYF. CDR3 nucleotides: TGTGCCACCCATGAAGCGGGAGCCTTAGACATTCAGTACTTC.

This chain uses TRBV9 with TRBJ1-1; D remains ambiguous. Germline V gene data show CDR1 as SGDLS and CDR2 as YYNGEE. V lost 0 bases and J lost 3, with 6 bases in between. The CDR3 runs 13 residues. The CDR3 here is CASSVEFHTEAFF. As DNA, the CDR3 is TGTGCCAGCAGCGTAGAGTTCCACACTGAAGCTTTCTTT. The whole variable domain, filled in from reference TRBV9 and TRBJ1-1, reads DSGVTQTPKHLITATGQRVTLRCSPRSGDLSVYWYQQSLDQGLQFLIQYYNGEERAKGNILERFSAQQFPDLHSELNLSSLELGDSALYFCASSVEFHTEAFFGQGTRLTVV.

This clonotype was observed once. V and J are TRBV5-6 and TRBJ1-5; 9 bases agree with TRBD1. This CDR3 is 18 amino acids long. V dropped 4 bases and J dropped 4; count of bases not matched to a gene: 15. From germline, CDR1 is SGHDT and CDR2 YYEEEE. In DNA, the CDR3 is TGTGCCAGCAGCCGCGCGCGGGGACAGGGCATAGGTAATCAGCCCCAGCATTTT. Protein: CASSRARGQGIGNQPQHF.

This clonotype was counted a single time. At one end, the junction sequence differs from germline, possibly due to a read error. This sequence joins TRBV9 and TRBJ1-2; 7 positions agree with TRBD1. Looked up from germline, CDR1 is SGDLS and CDR2 is YYNGEE. This CDR3 region has 13 residues. In nucleotides, the CDR3 is TGTGCCAGCAGCGGAGGGGGCGGCTATGGCTACATCTTC. It encodes CASSGGGGYGYIF.

V gene TRBV27 combines with J gene TRBJ1-5; no reliable D call. Germline V gene lookup returns CDR1 MNHEY and CDR2 SMNVEV (reference sequence). This CDR3 region has 15 residues. V lost 2 bases and J lost 2, with 10 bases in between. As DNA, the CDR3 is TGTGCCAGCAGTTTACAATACGGAGGCAATCAGCCCCAGCATTTT. It codes for CASSLQYGGNQPQHF.

The rearrangement joins TRBV5-4 to TRBJ2-1; D remains ambiguous. V lost 2 bases and J lost 0, with 3 bases in between. This CDR3 is built from 13 residues. From germline, CDR1 is SGHNT and CDR2 YYREEE (reference sequence). The CDR3, as DNA: TGTGCCAGCAGCTTTGACTCCTACAATGAGCAGTTCTTC. This gives the protein CASSFDSYNEQFF.

This clonotype appeared a single time. The V gene is TRBV27, the J gene TRBJ2-2; 8 bases match TRBD2. V lost 4 bases, J lost 0 bases, and 16 bases stayed unmatched. CDR3 length: 20 amino acids. In germline, CDR1 is MNHEY, CDR2 SMNVEV (reference sequence). The DNA for the CDR3 is TGTGCCAGCAGTTACCGTTCGGGGGGGAGGTGGGGACCGAACACCGGGGAGCTGTTTTTT. The encoded protein is CASSYRSGGRWGPNTGELFF.

V is TRBV7-8 and J is TRBJ2-7, with unresolved D. The CDR3 spans 13 residues. The germline CDR1 and CDR2 sequences are SGHVS and FQNEAQ. Between the trimmed V and J ends, which lost 5 bases and 3 bases, there was a span of 11 bases. The CDR3 protein is CASSNRVGYEQYF. CDR3 bases: TGTGCCAGCAGCAATAGAGTGGGCTACGAGCAGTACTTC.

The gene calls are TRBV6-1 and TRBJ2-7, with 9 bases that match TRBD2. Germline CDR1 is MNHNS and CDR2 is SASEGT. The CDR3 is 16 amino acids. V shed 6 bases and J 4 bases; nucleotides not matched to a gene: 13. The CDR3 DNA reads TGTGCCAGCAGCCGATCTGGCGGGAGGGGCTCTTACGAGCAGTACTTC. Residues: CASSRSGGRGSYEQYF.

The gene calls are TRBV28 and TRBJ2-7; the D gene could be TRBD1 or TRBD2 (5 bases each). Germline loops: CDR1 MDHEN, CDR2 SYDVKM. CDR3 length equals 16 residues. Trimming cost V 3 bases and J 5 bases, with 20 bases left between them. CDR3 nucleotides: TGTGCCAGCAGTTTTTCGACGGGGACGGTAGGGCACGAGCAGTACTTC. Translation: CASSFSTGTVGHEQYF.

This chain links TRBV4-1 with TRBJ1-5; tentatively, D is TRBD1 (5 bases). This CDR3 contains 16 residues. Germline V gene lookup returns CDR1 MGHRA and CDR2 YSYEKL. V lost 1 base and J 7 bases, leaving 17 bases between the germline ends. Here the CDR3 DNA reads TGCGCCAGCAGCCAAGTTTGGTCAGGGAACTGGCAGCCCCAGCATTTT. This codes for CASSQVWSGNWQPQHF.

This clonotype appeared a few times. Because the CDR3's place on the DNA is in doubt, the DNA is left out and the CDR3 is given as listed by TCRdb. The chain carries TRBV19 and TRBJ2-5; the table's D call, TRBD1, was not checked against the DNA. In germline, CDR1 is LNHDA, CDR2 SQIVND (reference sequence). The CDR3 spans 15 amino acids, including both terminal residues. CDR3: CASSISDSFLETQYF.

This clonotype was observed a handful of times. The V and J genes are TRBV7-3 and TRBJ2-2; D is ambiguous. Per the germline V gene, CDR1 is SGHTA and CDR2 is FQGTGA. This CDR3 spans 13 amino acids. V lost 3 bases and J 7 bases, leaving 9 bases between the germline ends. The CDR3 nucleotides are TGTGCCAGCAGCTTTTCCCCTAACGGGGAGCTGTTTTTT. Its protein is CASSFSPNGELFF.

J is TRBJ2-1 and V is TRBV29-1; D is unclear. The V end was cut by 1 base, the J end by 0 bases, with 7 bases between. The CDR3 totals 14 residues. Germline V gene sequence: CDR1 SQVTM, CDR2 ANQGSEA. CDR3 sequence (DNA): TGCAGCGTTGAAGGGGATAGCTCCTACAATGAGCAGTTCTTC. This encodes CSVEGDSSYNEQFF.

The chain's CDR3 is CASSFGRGLLMNTEAFF. The DNA for the CDR3 is TGTGCCAGCAGCTTTGGCAGGGGTCTCCTCATGAACACTGAAGCTTTCTTT. The chain employs TRBV11-2 and TRBJ1-1; TRBD1 is a possible D gene (6 bases). The CDR3 is made up of 17 amino acids. With 3 bases removed from V and 0 bases from J, the gap between germline ends came to 17 bases. CDR1 and CDR2 from the germline V gene are SGHAT and FQNNGV.

The CDR3 nucleotides read TGTGCCACCAGTCGCAGATGGTACTCAAACCAGGGACAGGGTGGGTTCTATGGCTACACCTTC. This gives the protein CATSRRWYSNQGQGGFYGYTF. The chain recombines TRBV15 with TRBJ1-2; 9 bases agree with TRBD1. There are 21 residues in the CDR3. Germline V gene data show CDR1 as LNHNV and CDR2 as YYDKDF (reference sequence). V was pared by 6 bases and J by 4 bases, with 27 bases of the junction left unmatched.

The J gene is TRBJ2-6, the V gene TRBV7-2; D could derive from TRBD1 or TRBD2 (6 bases each). Between the trimmed V and J ends, which lost 1 base and 1 base, there was a span of 14 bases. Germline assignment: CDR1 SGHTA and CDR2 FQGNSA. This CDR3 region has 18 residues. The CDR3 nucleotides read TGTGCCAGCAGCTTAGGACGCGGGACAAGTTCTGGGGCCAACGTCCTGACTTTC. It translates to CASSLGRGTSSGANVLTF.

The chain carries TRBV6-2 or TRBV6-3 and TRBJ2-1; TRBD1 matches at 9 bases. Germline V gene data show CDR1 as MNHEY and CDR2 as SVGEGT. V was clipped by 6 bases and J by 2 bases; unmatched bases: 2. CDR3 length: 14 residues. The CDR3 loop is CASRDRGTYNEQFF. The CDR3 DNA sequence: TGTGCCAGCAGGGACAGGGGCACCTACAATGAGCAGTTCTTC.

V and J are TRBV6-2 or TRBV6-3 and TRBJ1-2; D uncertain. Trimming removed 6 bases at V and 6 bases at J, with 20 bases between. The CDR3 runs 15 residues. Germline V gives CDR1 MNHEY, CDR2 SVGEGT. The CDR3 region has the DNA TGTGCCAGCAGCACCATCCGGGATCCAGCCAATGGCTACACCTTC. It yields the protein CASSTIRDPANGYTF.

This clonotype was counted only a few times. The chain joins TRBV20-1 to TRBJ2-3, with 9 bases lining up with TRBD2. Germline CDR1 is DFQATT and CDR2 is SNEGSKA (reference sequence). The CDR3 spans 14 residues. V was clipped by 2 bases and J by 2 bases; unmatched bases: 2. CDR3 in DNA: TGCAGTGCTAGACTAGCGGGGAACACAGATACGCAGTATTTT. Residues: CSARLAGNTDTQYF.